The subject of this entry is one TCR beta chain. Its antigen remains unidentified. A multiplex PCR was run with 60 Vbeta primers and 13 Jbeta primers. Sequencing was performed with immunoSEQ multiplex PCR; in TCRdb, only in-frame clones are kept and a portion is missing. The sample has about 140,000 clones; approximately 85% are singletons. This specimen comes from a study of cytomegalovirus exposure and HLA in healthy donors. Study results and caveats: In an earlier analysis, in some 500 donors, most V segments appeared productive either ~90% or ~30% of the time.

The CDR3 spans 14 residues. V lost 2 bases and J lost 2; bases outside the gene matches: 4. Germline V CDR1 and CDR2: SGDLS, YYNGEE. The chain has TRBV9 and TRBJ2-7; 7 bases line up with TRBD1. The material sequenced was PBMCs. The receptor was derived from a woman in her forties in good health and CMV-seronegative. The CDR3 spells CASSVGTVPYEQYF. DNA of the CDR3: TGTGCCAGCAGCGTGGGGACAGTTCCCTACGAGCAGTACTTC. Full variable domain (missing parts from reference TRBV9 and TRBJ2-7): DSGVTQTPKHLITATGQRVTLRCSPRSGDLSVYWYQQSLDQGLQFLIQYYNGEERAKGNILERFSAQQFPDLHSELNLSSLELGDSALYFCASSVGTVPYEQYFGPGTRLTVT.